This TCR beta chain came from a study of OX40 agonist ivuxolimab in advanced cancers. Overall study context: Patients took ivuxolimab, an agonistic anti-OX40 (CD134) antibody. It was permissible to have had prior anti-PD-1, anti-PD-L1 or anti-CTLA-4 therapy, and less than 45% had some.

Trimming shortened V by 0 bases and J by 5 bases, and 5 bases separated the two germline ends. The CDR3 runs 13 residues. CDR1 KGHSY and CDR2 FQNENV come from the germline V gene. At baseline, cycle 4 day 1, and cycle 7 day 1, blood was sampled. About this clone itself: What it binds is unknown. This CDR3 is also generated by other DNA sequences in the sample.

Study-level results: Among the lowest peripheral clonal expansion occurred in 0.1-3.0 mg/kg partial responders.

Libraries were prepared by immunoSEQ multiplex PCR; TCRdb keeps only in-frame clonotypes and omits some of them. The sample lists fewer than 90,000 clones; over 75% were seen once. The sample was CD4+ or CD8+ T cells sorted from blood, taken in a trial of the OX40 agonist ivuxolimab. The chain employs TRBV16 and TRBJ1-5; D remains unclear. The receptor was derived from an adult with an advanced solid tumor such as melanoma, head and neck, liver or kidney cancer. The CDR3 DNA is TGTGCCAGCAGCCAATCCCGAGATCAGCCCCAGCATTTT. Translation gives CASSQSRDQPQHF.